Below, one T cell receptor beta chain is given with its context. No antigen is known for it. The record originates from a study of beta chain features in type 1 diabetes. Study conclusions and caveats: With patients and controls alike, PCR might favor shorter templates to an equal degree.

CDR1 SQVTM and CDR2 ANQGSEA come from the germline V gene. With 6 bases clipped from V and 3 bases from J, the junction kept 5 bases outside the gene matches. CDR3 length equals 13 residues. As every portion of the isolated RNA was reverse transcribed, the sequencing read expressed TCRB transcripts. The data were produced by immunoSEQ multiplex PCR, yet TCRdb's version contains in-frame clones alone and is incomplete. The table records fewer than 400,000 clones, less than 10% of them present only once. The receptor was derived from a woman under 30 in good health. The chain links TRBV29-1 to TRBJ2-3; 8 bases line up with TRBD1. Source material: central memory CD4+ T cells from blood. CDR3 residues: CSVEGQATDTQYF. CDR3 nucleotides: TGCAGCGTCGAGGGACAGGCTACAGATACGCAGTATTTT.